The subject of this entry is one TCR beta chain. Its antigen remains unknown. This may arise from a read error, as a much more abundant clone is one base away. The data derive from a study of T cells in Graves' hyperthyroidism and ophthalmopathy. TCR beta CDR3 regions were amplified from RNA. TCR CDR3 regions were first amplified by RT-PCR with HTBI primers. Each CDR3 protein gets one entry after TCRdb re-called the multiplex PCR reads with MiXCR. The sample lists fewer than 750,000 distinct CDR3 sequences; roughly 15% were seen once. Regarding the study as a whole: The majority of expanded thyroid clonotypes above 0.001 also appeared in blood. Before onset, by a median of around six months, the model predicted ophthalmopathy.

The specimen was blood. The source of this sequence is a woman between 35 and 50 years old with Graves' ophthalmopathy.

Written as DNA, the CDR3 is TGTGCCTGGAGTGTACGACAGACAAACTATGGCTACACCTTC. Encoded protein: CAWSVRQTNYGYTF. The J gene is TRBJ1-2, the V gene TRBV30; TRBD1 might be the D (5 bases). Germline V CDR1 and CDR2: GTSNPN, SVGIG (reference sequence). The CDR3 totals 14 residues. Between the trimmed V and J ends, which lost 0 bases and 2 bases, there was a span of 10 bases.